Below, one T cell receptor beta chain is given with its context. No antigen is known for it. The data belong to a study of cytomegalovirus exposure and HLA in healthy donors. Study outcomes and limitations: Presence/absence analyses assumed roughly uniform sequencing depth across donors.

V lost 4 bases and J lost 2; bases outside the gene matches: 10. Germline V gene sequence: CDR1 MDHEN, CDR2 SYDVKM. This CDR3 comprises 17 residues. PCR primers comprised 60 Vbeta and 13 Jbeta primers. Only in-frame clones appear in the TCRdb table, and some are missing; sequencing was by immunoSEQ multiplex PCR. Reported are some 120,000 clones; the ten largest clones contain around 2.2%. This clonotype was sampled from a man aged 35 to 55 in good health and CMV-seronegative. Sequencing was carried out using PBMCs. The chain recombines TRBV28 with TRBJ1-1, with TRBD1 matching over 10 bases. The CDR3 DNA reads TGTGCCAGCAGTTCCGCCGGGACAGGGGCTCCTAACACTGAAGCTTTCTTT. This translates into CASSSAGTGAPNTEAFF.